Below, one T cell receptor (beta chain) is given with its context. Its antigen is unidentified. This may arise from a read error, as a much more abundant clone is one base away. The lymph nodes were axillary draining lymph nodes from breast cancer patients. Germline lookup yields CDR1 LNHDA and CDR2 SQIVND (reference sequence). The CDR3 totals 13 residues. This entry comes from a study of breast tumors, draining lymph nodes, adjacent tissues. Study-wide results and limits: The lymph node origin of tumor T cells was framed as consistent with a hypothesis, not demonstrated. Compared with lymph nodes, tumors were less diverse; compared with nontumor tissue, more. Luminal-like breast cancer showed significantly greater tumor-nontumor repertoire similarity than basal-like breast cancer did.

TCRdb reprocessed the multiplex PCR reads via MiXCR and lists one record per CDR3 protein. The data contain roughly 120,000 distinct CDR3 sequences, about 20% of them seen just once; the ten biggest clones take up more than 3%. This TCR derives from a female donor with breast cancer. Some clones in this sample may be carry-over from other donors' samples. This rearrangement joins TRBV19 to TRBJ1-5, with no clear D. The sample was axillary lymph node tissue. The CDR3 loop reads CASSMGSDQPQHF. The CDR3 DNA sequence: TGTGCCAGTAGTATGGGTAGCGATCAGCCCCAGCATTTT.